The present entry profiles one TCR beta chain with its context. Its target is unknown. The data originate from a study of human T cells and chemical hapten exposure. V was pared by 4 bases and J by 7 bases, with 3 bases of the junction left unmatched. CDR3 length: 14 residues. The germline V gene has CDR1 GTSNPN and CDR2 SVGIG (reference sequence). Study outcomes and limitations: Among TCRs, those above 1 in 1000 frequency were unaffected by DPC sensitization. Every donor had alopecia, and their immune response may therefore differ from healthy people's.

The time point denotes: patch test 2, 6 weeks after DPC sensitization. Described treatment: therapeutic diphenylcyclopropenone sensitization with weekly scalp DPC. TCRdb re-derived calls from the RACE reads in MiXCR, one entry per CDR3 protein. Of around 130,000 distinct CDR3 sequences in the sample, around 11% were seen once. This receptor was taken from a woman aged 45-65 years with alopecia areata. Some clones in this sample may be carry-over from other donors' samples. This material consisted of whole blood, taken in connection with sensitization to the hapten diphenylcyclopropenone (DPC). The V call is TRBV30, the J call TRBJ2-1; TRBD2 agrees at 14 bases. CDR3 in amino acids: CAWTGTSGSNEQFF. The CDR3 DNA sequence: TGTGCCTGGACAGGGACTAGCGGGAGTAATGAGCAGTTCTTC.